This TCR beta chain appears in the sequencing data of a study of CD8+ T cells in alopecia areata (dated by TCRdb to 2016 to 2019). Study-level background: High-throughput TCRbeta sequencing was used to examine T cell clonal expansion in alopecia areata in both the C3H/HeJ mouse model and human patients. The RNA source kit depended on sample type: the PAXgene miRNA kit for fixed scalp, the miRNeasy kit for PBMCs, and the RNeasy kit for mouse skin. immunoSEQ multiplex PCR using 35 Vbeta forward primers and 13 Jbeta reverse primers was used to amplify TCRbeta CDR3 regions. In humans, TCRbeta sequencing was performed on scalp tissue and on sorted CD4+ and CD8+ peripheral blood T cells from healthy controls and from patients with patchy or totalis/universalis alopecia areata. Scalp clonality was compared among normal scalp (n=4), patchy alopecia areata scalp (n=8), and alopecia totalis/universalis scalp (n=8). Study-level results and caveats: Compared with normal scalp, lesional scalp, particularly in alopecia totalis/universalis, had higher clonality and more expanded CD8+ clones, which suggests antigenic drive. Compared with mice, TCR sequences shared between patients were less clear, possibly partly because of HLA diversity across the patient population. Unlike mouse skin, where gammadelta T cells dominate, normal human skin contains resident alphabeta T cells that get sequenced too, which complicates analysis of the scalp TCR repertoire.

Notes on this clone: There is no known antigen for this receptor. The record has no base qualities; no much larger clone is one base away.

The library was prepared using the immunoSEQ multiplex PCR assay. To provide template for TCR sequencing, every sample had RNA extracted and reverse transcribed into cDNA. First-strand cDNA was synthesized using SuperScript III with a 2:1 mix of oligo-dT and random hexamers. A synthetic immune receptor repertoire was used to gauge amplification bias, and whatever bias remained was removed computationally. The published analysis was carried out like this. Raw reads were preprocessed to remove errors, and CDR3 was defined according to IMGT conventions as the region from the conserved cysteine to phenylalanine. To get clonality, Shannon entropy was normalized by log2 of the number of productive unique TCRs and the result was subtracted from 1. Scalp TCRbeta sequences were cross-referenced with sorted blood CD4 and CD8 repertoires so that the CD4 or CD8 identity of scalp clones could be inferred. Drawn from immuneACCESS, this table holds only the in-frame rearrangements with V and J called that TCRdb kept. Clones are partly lost; checked studies trace under half to an unresolved V gene and leave the rest unexplained. The V and J calls and clone size were taken over from that table, and D and trimming were inferred from the DNA. In all, the sample holds about 82,000 clones, and roughly 51% of those were seen once. The ten largest clones add up to 5.7% of the sample.

Lesional scalp punch biopsies and peripheral blood were obtained from alopecia areata patients. PBMCs were isolated by density centrifugation and stained for CD3, CD4 and CD8, after which CD4+ and CD8+ T cells were sorted on a FACSAria. Alopecia areata patients who were not treated were recruited through a multicenter biomarker study. Blood CD8+ T cells from a few biomarker-study patients were further sorted into NKG2D-low and NKG2D-high fractions. The CDR3 has 15 amino acids, counting the end cysteine and phenylalanine. Here the CDR3 DNA is all that survives: 45 bases in frame from base 1. V loses 0 bases, J loses 5 bases, and the germline ends lie 15 bases apart. CDR1 and CDR2 are drawn from the germline V gene: SGDLS, YYNGEE.

The clonotype originates from a human donor with alopecia areata. The V gene is TRBV9 and the J gene is TRBJ2-7; the D gene is perhaps TRBD2, from 5 matching bases. The sample taken for sequencing was NKG2D-high CD8+ T cells sorted from blood. The cell subset or site label, as the study defines it: sorted CD8+ NKG2D-high blood T cells. The nucleotides read TGTGCCAGCAGCGTAGGGGGTTTGGTGAGGGACGAGCAGTACTTC. Its protein is CASSVGGLVRDEQYF.